Listed below are T cell receptor beta chains from one sample, sequenced in a study of shared clonotypes between healthy human individuals. Profiled with immunoSEQ multiplex PCR; TCRdb holds only in-frame clones, not every one. The table has about 820,000 clones, 80% to 95% seen once. Sequenced: naive CD8+ T cells sorted from blood. These receptor sequences come from a young man in good health. The CDR3 runs from the conserved cysteine through the conserved F or W. The order of the fields is V gene, J gene, clone size, D gene, CDR3 DNA, CDR3 protein. The D gene is left open where the match is weak. Expanded clones get a size class; other rows say once, few or many, or leave the size out.

TRBV7-9	TRBJ2-1	.	.	TGTGCCAGCAGCTTAGATTATAGGGCTAGCGACATCGACTACAATGAGCAGTTCTTC	CASSLDYRASDIDYNEQFF
TRBV7-9	TRBJ2-5	.	TRBD2	TGTGCCAGCAGCCCCCGACTAGCGGGAGGGCGAGCGGAGACCCAGTACTTC	CASSPRLAGGRAETQYF
TRBV27	TRBJ2-5	.	.	TGTGCCAGCAGTTCAGGACAGCGAGAGACCCAGTACTTC	CASSSGQRETQYF
TRBV13	TRBJ2-7	.	TRBD2	TGTGCCAGCAGCCCTAGCGGAACCGACTACGAGCAGTACTTC	CASSPSGTDYEQYF
TRBV29-1	TRBJ2-7	.	TRBD1	TGCAGCGTTGAAGAGGCCAGCATGACAGGGGCAATTTACGAGCAGTACTTC	CSVEEASMTGAIYEQYF
TRBV14	TRBJ2-1	.	TRBD2	TGTGCCAGCAGCCAAGATTCGGGGGGGGCCCTTAATGAGCAGTTCTTC	CASSQDSGGALNEQFF
TRBV27	TRBJ2-2	.	.	TGTGCCAGCAGGGTTGGGGGGTACGGAGGGGAGCTGTTTTTT	CASRVGGYGGELFF
TRBV11-3	TRBJ2-2	.	TRBD2	TGTGCCAGCAGCTCCCTCGCGGGAGGGAACACCGGGGAGCTGTTTTTT	CASSSLAGGNTGELFF
TRBV7-9	TRBJ2-1	.	TRBD2	TGTGCCAGCAGCTTAGGTAGGGTCGGACTAGCGGGCCACAATGAGCAGTTCTTC	CASSLGRVGLAGHNEQFF
TRBV5-1	TRBJ2-7	.	.	TGCGCCAGCAGGTCGGTCTCCTACGAGCAGTACTTC	CASRSVSYEQYF
TRBV18	TRBJ2-2	.	TRBD2	TGTGCCAGCTCCTGGACTAGCGATGGCACCGGGGAGCTGTTTTTT	CASSWTSDGTGELFF
TRBV28	TRBJ2-1	.	.	TGTGCCAGCAGTTTAGACGGGAGCCATTGGGAGCAGTTCTTC	CASSLDGSHWEQFF
TRBV5-8	TRBJ2-1	.	TRBD2	TGTGCCAGCAGCCCTAGGACTAGCGGGAGGGCCAGTGAGCAGTTCTTC	CASSPRTSGRASEQFF
TRBV5-1	TRBJ2-1	.	.	TGCGCCAGCAGCTGGCCGGGCGGCAACTCCTACAATGAGCAGTTCTTC	CASSWPGGNSYNEQFF
TRBV7-9	TRBJ2-5	.	.	TGTGCCAGCAGCTCCGTCTTGGGTGAGACCCAGTACTTC	CASSSVLGETQYF
TRBV10-1	TRBJ2-2	.	TRBD2	TGCGCCAGCAGTGATGAGACTAGCGGGAGAGGAAGTGTCGGGGAGCTGTTTTTT	CASSDETSGRGSVGELFF
TRBV28	TRBJ2-7	once	.	TGTGCCAGCAGTTCTGCCCTCACACAGGCACCACTCACCTACGAGCAATACTTC	CASSSALTQAPLTYEQYF
TRBV5-6	TRBJ1-1	.	.	TGTGCCAGCAGCTTGGGGAGGGCCGCGAACACTGAAGCTTTCTTT	CASSLGRAANTEAFF
TRBV27	TRBJ2-5	.	.	TGTGCCAGCAGTTTAGCCCTTGGAGAGACCCAGTACTTC	CASSLALGETQYF
TRBV2	TRBJ2-7	.	.	TGTGCCAGCCAGGTCGGGAACTACGAGCAGTACTTC	CASQVGNYEQYF
TRBV11-2	TRBJ1-2	few	.	TGTGCCAGCAGCTTCGGGACAAGCTATGGCTACACCTTC	CASSFGTSYGYTF
TRBV27	TRBJ2-7	.	.	TGTGCCACCGGACAGAACTACGAGCAGTACTTC	CATGQNYEQYF
TRBV6-5	TRBJ2-7	.	TRBD1	TGTGCCACGGTTCAGCGACAGGGATCCTACGAGCAGTACTTC	CATVQRQGSYEQYF
TRBV7-6	TRBJ2-3	.	TRBD2	TGTGCCAGCAGCTTATATCTAGCGGGTTCGGAAGATACGCAGTATTTT	CASSLYLAGSEDTQYF
TRBV25-1	TRBJ2-2	.	TRBD1	TGTGCCAGCCGACAGGGATTTGCCGGGGAGCTGTTTTTT	CASRQGFAGELFF
TRBV14	TRBJ2-7	.	TRBD1	TGTGCCAGCAGCGTGGGGACAGGAGGATACGAGCAGTACTTC	CASSVGTGGYEQYF
TRBV6-6	TRBJ1-5	.	.	TGTGCCAGCAGTTACGCGGGCAATCAGCCCCAGCATTTT	CASSYAGNQPQHF
TRBV11-2	TRBJ2-7	.	TRBD2	TGTGCCAGCCAAACTAGCGGGAGGGACTCCTACGAGCAGTACTTC	CASQTSGRDSYEQYF
TRBV27	TRBJ2-3	once	.	TGTGCCAGCAGTCAAATATCGGGGGATTATAGCACAGATACGCAGTATTTT	CASSQISGDYSTDTQYF
TRBV14	TRBJ2-7	.	TRBD2	TGTGCCAGCAGCCAGATGACTAGCGCGAGCTCCTACGAGCAGTACTTC	CASSQMTSASSYEQYF
TRBV6-1	TRBJ1-1	.	.	TGTGCCAGCAGGTGGACAGCGAACACTGAAGCTTTCTTT	CASRWTANTEAFF
TRBV19	TRBJ2-7	.	TRBD1	TGTGCCAGCCAATCCTCGGGACAGCCTTACGAGCAGTACTTC	CASQSSGQPYEQYF
TRBV7-9	TRBJ2-1	once	TRBD2	TGTGCCAGCAAGGAGTCGGGACTAGCGGGAGGAAGCTCCTACAATGAGCAGTTCTTC	CASKESGLAGGSSYNEQFF
TRBV9	TRBJ2-1	few	.	TGTGCCAGCAGCGTAGCCGGGATACTCTACAATGAGCAGTTCTTC	CASSVAGILYNEQFF
TRBV7-6	TRBJ2-7	.	.	TGTGCCAGCAGCTTAGCCCACGGTACCTACGAGCAGTACTTC	CASSLAHGTYEQYF
TRBV5-5	TRBJ2-1	.	TRBD2	TGTGCCAGCAGCGGGAGTCGGGAGGGAAGGGTTGAGCAGTTCTTC	CASSGSREGRVEQFF
TRBV7-6	TRBJ2-7	.	TRBD1	TGTGCCAGCAGTCGTGACCGGGACAGGAGCTCCTACGAGCAGTACTTC	CASSRDRDRSSYEQYF
TRBV9	TRBJ2-5	.	TRBD2	TGTGCCAGCAGCCCGGGACTAGCGGGAGAGACCCAGTACTTC	CASSPGLAGETQYF
TRBV6-5	TRBJ2-5	.	TRBD2	TGTGCCAGCAGTGGACTAGCGGGAGAACGAGAGACCCAGTACTTC	CASSGLAGERETQYF
TRBV5-4	TRBJ2-7	.	TRBD1	TGTGCCAGCAGCTTGCACCGGGACAGCCGGTACGAGCAGTACTTC	CASSLHRDSRYEQYF
TRBV7-2	TRBJ1-4	.	TRBD1	TGTGCCAGCAGCCCGACAGGGGGTGGAGAAAAACTGTTTTTT	CASSPTGGGEKLFF
TRBV11-2	TRBJ2-2	.	.	TGTGCCAGCAGCCCGACAGGGAACACCGGGGAGCTGTTTTTT	CASSPTGNTGELFF
TRBV6-1	TRBJ2-5	.	.	TGTGCCAGCAGTGTAGCCGAGATGCCCTTGGAGACCCAGTACTTC	CASSVAEMPLETQYF
TRBV9	TRBJ2-7	.	TRBD2	TGTGCCAGCAGCGGGGGACTAGCGGGCTACGAGCAGTACTTC	CASSGGLAGYEQYF
TRBV29-1	TRBJ1-1	.	TRBD1	TGCAGCGTTGAAGTTCGGACAGGGGAAGCTTTCTTT	CSVEVRTGEAFF
TRBV6-1	TRBJ2-7	.	.	TGTGCCAGCAGAGCGACTCTTACGGAGCAGTACTTC	CASRATLTEQYF
TRBV5-1	TRBJ2-7	.	.	TGCGCCAGCAGCTTAGGCGGGCCGTCCTACGAGCAGTACTTC	CASSLGGPSYEQYF
TRBV28	TRBJ2-5	.	.	TGTGCCAGCAGTTTTAACGGGTACCAAGAGACCCAGTACTTC	CASSFNGYQETQYF
TRBV7-9	TRBJ2-2	.	TRBD1	TGTGCCAGCAGCCCCCAGGGGGAGAACACCGGGGAGCTGTTTTTT	CASSPQGENTGELFF
TRBV11-3	TRBJ2-1	.	TRBD2	TGTGCCAGCAGCCCCAGACTAGCGGGAGGCAATGAGCAGTTCTTC	CASSPRLAGGNEQFF
TRBV12-5	TRBJ1-1	.	.	TGTGCTAGTGGTTTTTTTCTCTCCCCGGCAGGAGTAGGGAGCGAGACTGAAGCTTTCTTT	CASGFFLSPAGVGSETEAFF
TRBV6-5	TRBJ2-2	.	.	TGTGCCAGCAGTTACATTGGGGAAACCGGGGAGCTGTTTTTT	CASSYIGETGELFF
TRBV27	TRBJ2-1	.	.	TGTGCCAGCAGTTTTTCCAATGAGCAGTTCTTC	CASSFSNEQFF